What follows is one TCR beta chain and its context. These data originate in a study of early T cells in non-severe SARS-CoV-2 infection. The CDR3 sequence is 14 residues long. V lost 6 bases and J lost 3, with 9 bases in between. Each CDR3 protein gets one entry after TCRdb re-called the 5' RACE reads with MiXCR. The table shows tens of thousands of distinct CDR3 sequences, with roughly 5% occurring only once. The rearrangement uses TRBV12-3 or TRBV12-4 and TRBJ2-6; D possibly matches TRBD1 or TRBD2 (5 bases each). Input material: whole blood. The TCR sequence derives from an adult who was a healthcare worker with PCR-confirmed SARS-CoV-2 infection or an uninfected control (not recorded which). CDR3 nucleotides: TGTGCCAGCAGCACAGGAGGTGGGGCCAACGTCCTGACTTTC. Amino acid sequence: CASSTGGGANVLTF.